This T cell receptor beta chain is from a study of T cells in Graves' hyperthyroidism and ophthalmopathy. This clonotype was recorded at least ten times. Its cognate antigen is unknown. It was RNA transcripts that yielded the amplified TCR beta CDR3 regions. HTBI primers were employed in a first-round RT-PCR of the TCR CDR3. TCRdb re-called the multiplex PCR reads with MiXCR, one entry per CDR3 protein. The table lists about 59,000 distinct CDR3 sequences, roughly 50% of them singletons, with 3.3% in the top ten. Not enrolled were patients with uncontrolled infection, other autoimmune disease, pregnancy or lactation. Study-wide points: Before onset, by a median of around 6.1 months, the model predicted ophthalmopathy.

Looked up from germline, CDR1 is SGHDT and CDR2 is YYEEEE. The CDR3 is 14 amino acids. Trimming at V came to 3 bases and at J to 2 bases, leaving 2 bases not matched to a gene. The source material was blood. The receptor's source is an older woman with Graves' ophthalmopathy. The chain has TRBV5-6 and TRBJ2-7, with 10 bases fitting TRBD2. CDR3 region: CASSSSGGTYEQYF. The DNA for the CDR3 is TGTGCCAGCAGCTCTAGCGGGGGTACCTACGAGCAGTACTTC.